At least ten counts were recorded for the clone carrying this T cell receptor beta chain. The source of the sample is a study of read filtering for tumor transcriptome and immune sequencing. As for the study in general: Patients were some 16 male and about 15 female, mean age approximately 70 years, range about 45 to 85. Transcriptome libraries were built from DNase-treated RNA.

Molecular barcoded adaptors covering alpha/delta and beta/gamma chains were used on roughly 400 ng RNA. TCRdb reprocessed the reads with MiXCR, giving one entry per CDR3 protein. Here the sample spans 57,000 or so distinct CDR3 sequences, approximately 19% being singletons. Trimming stripped 4 bases from V and 7 bases from J, with 13 bases between. This CDR3 comprises 14 residues. Germline CDR1 and CDR2: SGHTA and FQGNSA. Sampling of bone marrow took place during active disease in every patient. Sequences were obtained from a population of CD138-negative cells sorted from bone marrow. The chain is built from TRBV7-2 and TRBJ2-2, with a tentative D call TRBD2 (6 bases). The source of this sequence is a donor aged 40 or older with multiple myeloma. CDR3 protein: CASSSRPGGGELFF. The CDR3 nucleotides are TGTGCCAGCAGCTCACGCCCCGGGGGCGGGGAGCTGTTTTTT.